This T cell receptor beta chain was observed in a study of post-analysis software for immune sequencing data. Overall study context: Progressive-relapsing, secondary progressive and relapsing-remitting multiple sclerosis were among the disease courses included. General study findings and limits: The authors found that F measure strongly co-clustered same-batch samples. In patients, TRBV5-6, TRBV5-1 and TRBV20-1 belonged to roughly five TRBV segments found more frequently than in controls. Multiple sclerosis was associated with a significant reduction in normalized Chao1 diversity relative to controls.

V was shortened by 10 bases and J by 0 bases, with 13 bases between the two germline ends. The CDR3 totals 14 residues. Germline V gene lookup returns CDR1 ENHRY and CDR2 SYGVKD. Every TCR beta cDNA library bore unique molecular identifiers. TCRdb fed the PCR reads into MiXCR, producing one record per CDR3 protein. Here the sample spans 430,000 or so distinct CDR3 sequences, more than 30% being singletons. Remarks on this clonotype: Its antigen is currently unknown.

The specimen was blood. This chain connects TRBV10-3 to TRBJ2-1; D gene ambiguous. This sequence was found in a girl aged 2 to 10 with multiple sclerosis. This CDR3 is CATELTDSYNEQFF. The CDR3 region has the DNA TGTGCCACCGAACTGACTGACTCCTACAATGAGCAGTTCTTC.